The T cell receptor beta chain under discussion was sequenced for a study of cytomegalovirus exposure and HLA in healthy donors. As for the study in general: An earlier analysis identified 117 million unique TCR beta sequences in approximately 190 million T cells. Study-level results: A later analysis linked a missense DCLRE1C variant to TCR beta V- and J-gene trimming.

This clone was picked up one time. The antigen is unknown. The PCR contained 60 Vbeta and 13 Jbeta primers. In the study's own analysis: Later, an analysis found roughly 80 million unique TCR beta chains, and about 9.9 million of these were shared. Generated by immunoSEQ multiplex PCR, the TCRdb table keeps only in-frame clones and is missing some. That table furnishes V, J and clone size, whereas the DNA furnished D and trimming. The sample contains around 140,000 clones, roughly 76% of which appear only once. Likely unrecorded immune exposures existed in these nominally healthy donors. There are 16 residues in the CDR3. The V end was cut by 5 bases, the J end by 0 bases, with 14 bases between. Germline assignment: CDR1 SGHVS and CDR2 FQNEAQ.

This chain joins TRBV7-8 and TRBJ1-3; a weak D match, TRBD1 (6 bases). The TCR sequence derives from a woman aged 30 to 39 in good health and CMV-seronegative. The sample taken for sequencing was PBMCs. This chain's CDR3 is CASSRGAGFSGNTIYF. The CDR3 DNA is TGTGCCAGCAGCCGGGGGGCAGGGTTCTCTGGAAACACCATATATTTT.